This T cell receptor beta chain was documented in a study of blood T cells in healthy people across ages. Sample-barcoded 5' priming and a J-beta primer mix drove a second PCR of about 7 to 12 cycles. From the 5' RACE reads, TCRdb called clonotypes with MiXCR, one entry per CDR3 protein. The sample consists of roughly 500,000 distinct CDR3 sequences, approximately 25% of them appearing once. V shed 0 bases, J shed 0 bases, and the junction held 3 bases outside the gene matches. The CDR3 has 15 residues. Germline V gene data show CDR1 as DFQATT and CDR2 as SNEGSKA (reference sequence). The V call is TRBV20-1, the J call TRBJ2-7; TRBD2 agrees at 9 bases. The TCR was taken from a woman between 70 and 85 years old in good health. The sample was blood. The CDR3 DNA reads TGCAGTGCTAGAGATGCGGGGGGGAGCTCCTACGAGCAGTACTTC. Its translation: CSARDAGGSSYEQYF.